The text below deals with one T cell receptor beta chain. Sequencing was performed with immunoSEQ multiplex PCR; in TCRdb, only in-frame clones are kept and a portion is missing. The sample holds approximately 85,000 clones, about nine tenths seen once. The CDR3 consists of 14 residues. Germline V gives CDR1 LGHNA, CDR2 YSLEER. V lost 3 bases to trimming and J lost 1 base, with 9 bases between them. The data are from a study of blood T cell repertoires in COVID-19. Study-level background: Sample material is recorded as cDNA or gDNA derived from T cells, B-cell-depleted T cells, or PBMCs.

The clonotype was recovered from a woman aged 45-65 years with active or convalescent COVID-19. What was sequenced was peripheral blood. This chain joins TRBV4-3 and TRBJ1-1; TRBD1 is a possible D gene (5 bases). The CDR3, as DNA: TGCGCCAGCAGCCAGACCGACAGGAACACTGAAGCTTTCTTT. This codes for CASSQTDRNTEAFF.